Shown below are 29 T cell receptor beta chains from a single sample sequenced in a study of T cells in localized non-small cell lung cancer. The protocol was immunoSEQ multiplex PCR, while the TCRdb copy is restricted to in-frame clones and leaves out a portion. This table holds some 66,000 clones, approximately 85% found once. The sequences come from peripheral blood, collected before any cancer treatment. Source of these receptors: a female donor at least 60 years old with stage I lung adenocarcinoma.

The CDR3: CASTGTSLGEKLFF. DNA of the CDR3: TGTGCCAGTACCGGGACATCTCTGGGTGAAAAACTGTTTTTT. The chain has TRBV19 and TRBJ1-4; tentative D call: TRBD1 (6 bases). CDR1 and CDR2 from the germline V gene are LNHDA and SQIVND (reference sequence). The V end was cut by 7 bases, the J end by 7 bases, with 16 bases between. This CDR3 region has 14 residues.

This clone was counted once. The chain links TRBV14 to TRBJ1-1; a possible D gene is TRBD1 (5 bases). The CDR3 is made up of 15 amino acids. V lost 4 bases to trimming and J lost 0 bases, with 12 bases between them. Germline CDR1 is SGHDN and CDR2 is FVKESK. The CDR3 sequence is CASSPLRDLNTEAFF. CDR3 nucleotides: TGTGCCAGCAGCCCTCTCAGGGACCTGAACACTGAAGCTTTCTTT.

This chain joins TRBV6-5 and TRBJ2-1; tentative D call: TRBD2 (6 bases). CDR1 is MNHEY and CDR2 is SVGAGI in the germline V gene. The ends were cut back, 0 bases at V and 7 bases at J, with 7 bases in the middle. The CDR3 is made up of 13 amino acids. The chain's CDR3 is CASSYSGRNEQFF. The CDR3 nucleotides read TGTGCCAGCAGTTACTCGGGGAGGAATGAGCAGTTCTTC.

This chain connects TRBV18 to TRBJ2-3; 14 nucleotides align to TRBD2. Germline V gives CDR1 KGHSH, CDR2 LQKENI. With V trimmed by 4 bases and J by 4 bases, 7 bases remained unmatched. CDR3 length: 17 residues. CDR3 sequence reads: CASSLRTSGRSPDTQYF. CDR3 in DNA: TGTGCCAGCTCACTCCGGACTAGCGGGAGGTCGCCAGATACGCAGTATTTT.

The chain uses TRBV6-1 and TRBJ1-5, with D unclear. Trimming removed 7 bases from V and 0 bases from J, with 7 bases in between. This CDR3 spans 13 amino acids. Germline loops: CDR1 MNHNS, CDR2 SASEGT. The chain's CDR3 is CASTFYSNQPQHF. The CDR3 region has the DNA TGTGCCAGCACATTCTATAGCAATCAGCCCCAGCATTTT.

The CDR3 is CASSPKRTSGRAWETQYF. CDR3 in DNA: TGTGCCAGCAGCCCGAAAAGGACTAGCGGGAGGGCCTGGGAGACCCAGTACTTC. The gene calls are TRBV5-4 and TRBJ2-5; 15 positions match TRBD2. The CDR3 length is 18 residues. In germline, CDR1 is SGHNT, CDR2 YYREEE (reference sequence). After removal of 4 bases from V and 5 bases from J, the junction contained 12 bases not matched to a gene.

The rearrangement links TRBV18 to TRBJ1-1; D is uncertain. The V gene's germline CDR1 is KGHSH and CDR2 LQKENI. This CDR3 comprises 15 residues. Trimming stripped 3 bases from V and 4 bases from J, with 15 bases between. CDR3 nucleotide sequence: TGTGCCAGCTCACCCATTCCGGGTATGACCACTGAAGCTTTCTTT. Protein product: CASSPIPGMTTEAFF.

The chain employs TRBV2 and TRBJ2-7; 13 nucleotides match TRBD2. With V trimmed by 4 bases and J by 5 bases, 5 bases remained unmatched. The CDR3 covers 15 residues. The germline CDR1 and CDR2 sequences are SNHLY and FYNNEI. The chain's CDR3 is CASSGTSGSIHEQYF. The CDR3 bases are TGTGCCAGCAGTGGGACTAGCGGGAGTATCCACGAGCAGTACTTC.

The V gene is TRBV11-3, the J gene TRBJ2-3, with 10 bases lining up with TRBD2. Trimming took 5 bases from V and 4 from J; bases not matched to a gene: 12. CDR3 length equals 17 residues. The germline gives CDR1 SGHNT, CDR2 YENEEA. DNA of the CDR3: TGTGCCAGCAGCCCCTCTAGCGGGGGCCCCGGACCAGATACGCAGTATTTT. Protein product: CASSPSSGGPGPDTQYF.

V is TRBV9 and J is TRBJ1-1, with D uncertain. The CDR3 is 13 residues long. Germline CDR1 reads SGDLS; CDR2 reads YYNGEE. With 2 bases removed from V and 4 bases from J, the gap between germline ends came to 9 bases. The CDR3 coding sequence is TGTGCCAGCAGCGTCCTGGGAGTCACTGAAGCTTTCTTT. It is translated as CASSVLGVTEAFF.

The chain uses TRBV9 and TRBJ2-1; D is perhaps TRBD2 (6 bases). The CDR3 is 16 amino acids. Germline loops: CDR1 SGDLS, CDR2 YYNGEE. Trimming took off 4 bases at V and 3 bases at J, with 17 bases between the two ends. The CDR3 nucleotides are TGTGCCAGCAGCCCCCGCGGGGACTTGGTCTACAATGAGCAGTTCTTC. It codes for CASSPRGDLVYNEQFF.

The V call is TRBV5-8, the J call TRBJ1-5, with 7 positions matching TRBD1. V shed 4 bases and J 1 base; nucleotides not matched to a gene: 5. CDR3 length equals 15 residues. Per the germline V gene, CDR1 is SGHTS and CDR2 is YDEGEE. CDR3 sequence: CASSVWTGSNQPQHF. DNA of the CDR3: TGTGCCAGCAGCGTTTGGACAGGCAGCAATCAGCCCCAGCATTTT.

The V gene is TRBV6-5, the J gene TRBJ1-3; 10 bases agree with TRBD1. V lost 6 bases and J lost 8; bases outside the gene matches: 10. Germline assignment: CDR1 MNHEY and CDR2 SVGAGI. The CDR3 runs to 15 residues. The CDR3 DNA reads TGTGCCAGCAGCATGACAGGGGGCTCGGCGGACACCATATATTTT. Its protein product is CASSMTGGSADTIYF.

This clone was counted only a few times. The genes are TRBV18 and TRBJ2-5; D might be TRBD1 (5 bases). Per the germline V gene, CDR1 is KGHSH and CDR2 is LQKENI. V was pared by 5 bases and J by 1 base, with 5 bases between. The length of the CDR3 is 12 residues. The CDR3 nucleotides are TGTGCCAGCTCAGACAGCCAAGAGACCCAGTACTTC. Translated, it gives CASSDSQETQYF.

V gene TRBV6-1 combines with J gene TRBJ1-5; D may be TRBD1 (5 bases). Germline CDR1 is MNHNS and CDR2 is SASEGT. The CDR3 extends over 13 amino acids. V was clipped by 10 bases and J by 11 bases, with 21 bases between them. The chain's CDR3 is CAIKGPIAESQHF. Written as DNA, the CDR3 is TGTGCCATAAAGGGGCCGATCGCGGAGTCCCAGCATTTT.

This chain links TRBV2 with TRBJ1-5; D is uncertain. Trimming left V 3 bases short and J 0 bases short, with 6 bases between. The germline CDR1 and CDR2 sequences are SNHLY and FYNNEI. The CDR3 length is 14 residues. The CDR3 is CASSDRYSNQPQHF. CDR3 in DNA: TGTGCCAGCAGTGATCGTTATAGCAATCAGCCCCAGCATTTT.

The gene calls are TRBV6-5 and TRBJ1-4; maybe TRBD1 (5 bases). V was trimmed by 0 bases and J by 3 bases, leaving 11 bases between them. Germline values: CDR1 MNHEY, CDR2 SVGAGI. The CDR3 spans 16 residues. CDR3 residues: CASSYSPWGANEKLFF. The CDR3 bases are TGTGCCAGCAGTTACTCCCCCTGGGGGGCTAATGAAAAACTGTTTTTT.

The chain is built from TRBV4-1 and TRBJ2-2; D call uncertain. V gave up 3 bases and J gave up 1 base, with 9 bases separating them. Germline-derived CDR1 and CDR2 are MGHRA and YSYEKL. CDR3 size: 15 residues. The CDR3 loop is CASSQSDGNTGELFF. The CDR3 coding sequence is TGCGCCAGCAGCCAGTCTGACGGGAACACCGGGGAGCTGTTTTTT.

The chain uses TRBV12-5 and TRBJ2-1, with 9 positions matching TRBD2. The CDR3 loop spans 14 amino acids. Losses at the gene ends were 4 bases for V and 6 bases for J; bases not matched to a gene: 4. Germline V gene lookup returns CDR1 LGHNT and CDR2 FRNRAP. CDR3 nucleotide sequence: TGTGCTAGTGGTTCAGGGACTAGCTCCAATGAGCAGTTCTTC. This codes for CASGSGTSSNEQFF.

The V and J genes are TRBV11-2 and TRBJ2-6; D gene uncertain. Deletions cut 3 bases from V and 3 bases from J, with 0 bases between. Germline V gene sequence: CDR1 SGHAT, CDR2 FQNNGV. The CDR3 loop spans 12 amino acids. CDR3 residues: CASSFGANVLTF. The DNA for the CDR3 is TGTGCCAGCAGCTTTGGGGCCAACGTCCTGACTTTC.

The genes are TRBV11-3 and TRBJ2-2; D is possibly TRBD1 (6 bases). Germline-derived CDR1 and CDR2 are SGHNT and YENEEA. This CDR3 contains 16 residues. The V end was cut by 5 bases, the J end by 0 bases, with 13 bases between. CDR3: CASSRAGTTNTGELFF. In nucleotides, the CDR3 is TGTGCCAGCAGCCGCGCCGGGACAACGAACACCGGGGAGCTGTTTTTT.

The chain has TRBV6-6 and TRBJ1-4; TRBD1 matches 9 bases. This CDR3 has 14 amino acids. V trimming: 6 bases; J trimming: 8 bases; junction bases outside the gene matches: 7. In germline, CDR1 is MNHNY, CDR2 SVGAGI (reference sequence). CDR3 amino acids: CASSFGQGFEKLFF. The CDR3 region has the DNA TGTGCCAGCAGCTTCGGACAGGGGTTCGAAAAACTGTTTTTT.

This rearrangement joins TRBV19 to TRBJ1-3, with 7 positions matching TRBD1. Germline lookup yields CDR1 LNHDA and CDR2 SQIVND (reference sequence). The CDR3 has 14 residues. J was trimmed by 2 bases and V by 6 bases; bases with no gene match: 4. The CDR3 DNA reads TGTGCCAGTAGACCCGACAGGGCTGGAAACACCATATATTTT. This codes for CASRPDRAGNTIYF.

The CDR3 DNA reads TGTGCCAGCACCTCATTGCGAGGGCCAGTTATGAACACTGAAGCTTTCTTT. Residues: CASTSLRGPVMNTEAFF. The rearrangement uses TRBV25-1 and TRBJ1-1, with D hard to call. V was trimmed by 7 bases and J by 0 bases, leaving 21 bases between them. There are 17 residues in the CDR3. Germline V gene data show CDR1 as MGHDK and CDR2 as SYGVNS.

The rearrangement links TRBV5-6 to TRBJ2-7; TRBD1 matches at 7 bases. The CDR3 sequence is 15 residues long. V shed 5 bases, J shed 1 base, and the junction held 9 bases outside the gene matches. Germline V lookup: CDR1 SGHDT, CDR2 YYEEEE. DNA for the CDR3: TGTGCCAGCAGGCTGGCCGGGACAGCTTCCTACGAGCAGTACTTC. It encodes CASRLAGTASYEQYF.

The CDR3 coding sequence is TGTGCCAGCAGCCCCAGACAGGGGCCTCTTTCTGGAAACACCATATATTTT. Its translation: CASSPRQGPLSGNTIYF. This chain joins TRBV7-9 and TRBJ1-3; 8 nucleotides agree with TRBD1. CDR1 is SEHNR and CDR2 is FQNEAQ in the germline V gene (reference sequence). The CDR3 loop spans 17 amino acids. The V gene end was trimmed by 5 bases and the J gene end by 1 base; junction bases not matched to a gene: 10. Based on the CDR3 plus reference TRBV7-9 and TRBJ1-3, the full variable domain is DTGVSQNPRHKITKRGQNVTFRCDPISEHNRLYWYRQTLGQGPEFLTYFQNEAQLEKSRLLSDRFSAERPKGSFSTLEIQRTEQGDSAMYLCASSPRQGPLSGNTIYFGEGSWLTVV.

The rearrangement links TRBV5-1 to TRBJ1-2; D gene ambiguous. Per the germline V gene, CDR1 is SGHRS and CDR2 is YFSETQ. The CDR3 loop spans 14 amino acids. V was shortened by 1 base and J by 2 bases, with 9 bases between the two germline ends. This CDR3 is CASSLRTANYGYTF. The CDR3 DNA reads TGCGCCAGCAGCTTGAGGACGGCCAACTATGGCTACACCTTC.

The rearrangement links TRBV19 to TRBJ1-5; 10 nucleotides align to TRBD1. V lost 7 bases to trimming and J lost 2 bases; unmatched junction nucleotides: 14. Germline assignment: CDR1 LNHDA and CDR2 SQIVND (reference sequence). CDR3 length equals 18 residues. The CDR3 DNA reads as TGTGCCAGTACTGACAGGGGGCTAAGCGGCGGGGGCAATCAGCCCCAGCATTTT. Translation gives CASTDRGLSGGGNQPQHF.

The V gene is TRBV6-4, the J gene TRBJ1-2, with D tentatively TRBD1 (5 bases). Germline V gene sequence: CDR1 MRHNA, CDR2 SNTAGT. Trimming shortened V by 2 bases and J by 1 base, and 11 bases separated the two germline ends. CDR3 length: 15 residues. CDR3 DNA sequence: TGTGCCAGCAGTGACCGGGACGTTAATAACTATGGCTACACCTTC. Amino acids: CASSDRDVNNYGYTF.